The clone carrying this T cell receptor (beta chain) was counted a few times. Between roughly 19,000 and 1,100,000 sorted cells, with 10%, 30% or 50% RNA, yielded naive CD8 libraries. In the sort, naive CD8 T cells were defined as CD8+CD4-CCR7+CD45RA+. This entry comes from a study of molecular identifiers for immune sequencing clone quantification. One entry per CDR3 protein, called by TCRdb with MiXCR from the PCR reads. The sample carries 85,000 to 90,000 distinct CDR3 sequences, 20% to 25% recorded once. The TCR was taken from a human donor in good health. Some libraries in this study had Jurkat cell RNA spiked in. Sample: naive CD8+ T cells from blood, with Jurkat cell RNA spiked in. The subset was: FACS-sorted CD8+CD4-CCR7+CD45RA+ naive T cells.

CDR3 coding DNA: TGCAGTGCCAAATTTACCGGGACAGGTGAGGGTGAGCAGTTCTTC. Encoded protein: CSAKFTGTGEGEQFF. The chain has TRBV20-1 and TRBJ2-1; 8 bases agree with TRBD1. Germline CDR1 and CDR2: DFQATT and SNEGSKA (reference sequence). The CDR3 has 15 residues. V shed 6 bases, J shed 9 bases, and the junction held 16 bases outside the gene matches.